The 11 T cell receptor beta chains below come from one sample, sequenced in a study of cytomegalovirus exposure and HLA in healthy donors. PCR employed 60 Vbeta and 13 Jbeta primers. Profiling relied on immunoSEQ multiplex PCR, and the TCRdb table lists in-frame clones only, not all of them. The table shows about 59,000 clones, with about four fifths occurring only once. The sequencing input was PBMCs. Source of these receptors: a woman aged 40 to 49 in good health and CMV-seronegative.

The chain is built from TRBV25-1 and TRBJ1-2, with D tentatively TRBD1 (5 bases). This CDR3 region has 15 residues. Germline CDR1 reads MGHDK; CDR2 reads SYGVNS. V lost 0 bases to trimming and J lost 5 bases, with 13 bases between them. This CDR3 reads CASSEYTQGWYGYTF. The CDR3 nucleotides read TGTGCCAGCAGTGAATATACTCAGGGTTGGTATGGCTACACCTTC.

Only one count was recorded for this clone. The sample has other DNA sequences that encode this CDR3 too. CDR3 nucleotides: TGTGCCAGCAGTTTAACAGGGGCAAACTATGGCTACACCTTC. It translates to CASSLTGANYGYTF. The V call is TRBV27, the J call TRBJ1-2, with 7 bases identical to TRBD1. The ends lost 2 bases at V and 2 bases at J; junction bases unmatched: 2. This CDR3 comprises 14 residues. Germline V CDR1 and CDR2: MNHEY, SMNVEV (reference sequence).

This clone appeared a single time. This chain links TRBV7-6 with TRBJ2-1, with TRBD2 matching over 7 bases. The CDR3 is made up of 17 amino acids. V shed 5 bases, J shed 4 bases, and the junction held 14 bases outside the gene matches. From germline, CDR1 is SGHVS and CDR2 FNYEAQ. The CDR3 spells CASSPSPSTSKYNEQFF. The CDR3 nucleotides are TGTGCCAGCAGCCCCTCCCCCTCGACTAGCAAGTACAATGAGCAGTTCTTC.

V usage is TRBV19 and J usage is TRBJ1-5, with D possibly being TRBD1 (5 bases). The germline V gene encodes CDR1 LNHDA and CDR2 SQIVND (reference sequence). Trimming removed 7 bases at V and 4 bases at J, with 20 bases between. CDR3 size: 16 residues. As DNA, the CDR3 is TGTGCCAGTATCCCGGGGGGGGGAATTTGGAATCAGCCCCAGCATTTT. Protein sequence: CASIPGGGIWNQPQHF.

The V and J genes are TRBV4-2 and TRBJ2-3, with D possibly matching TRBD2 (5 bases). This CDR3 region has 18 residues. The germline gives CDR1 LGHNA, CDR2 YNFKEQ. V gave up 0 bases and J gave up 1 base, with 17 bases separating them. In DNA form, the CDR3 reads TGTGCCAGCAGCCAAGATCGCTCGAGAAGCGGAGGCACAGATACGCAGTATTTT. Amino acid sequence: CASSQDRSRSGGTDTQYF.

V is TRBV5-6 and J is TRBJ2-5; D might be TRBD2 (6 bases). Germline CDR1 reads SGHDT; CDR2 reads YYEEEE. CDR3 length: 15 amino acids. Trimming cost V 0 bases and J 2 bases, with 11 bases left between them. The CDR3 loop reads CASSLAVGGQETQYF. The CDR3 DNA reads TGTGCCAGCAGCTTGGCCGTCGGGGGACAAGAGACCCAGTACTTC.

The gene calls are TRBV5-4 and TRBJ2-3; 9 bases match TRBD2. CDR1 and CDR2 from the germline V gene are SGHNT and YYREEE (reference sequence). Germline trimming cut 2 bases from V and 0 bases from J; bases unmatched to any gene: 4. The CDR3 is 16 amino acids. In DNA, the CDR3 is TGTGCCAGCAGCTTAAGACTAGCGGCTAGCACAGATACGCAGTATTTT. Its translation: CASSLRLAASTDTQYF.

Concerning this clone itself: One end of the junction varies from germline; a read error may be responsible. The chain is built from TRBV7-7 and TRBJ2-7, with TRBD2 matching 8 bases. This CDR3 has 13 residues. CDR1 is SSHAT and CDR2 is FNYEAQ in the germline V gene (reference sequence). This chain's CDR3 is CASSQAGAGEQYF. In DNA, the CDR3 is TGTGCTAGCAGCCAAGCGGGAGCAGGCGAGCAGTACTTC.

Here the CDR3 DNA reads TGTGCCAGCAGCCTGGGACAGGGACTTAATCAGCCCCAGCATTTT. It encodes CASSLGQGLNQPQHF. J is TRBJ1-5 and V is TRBV6-5; TRBD1 agrees at 9 bases. With V trimmed by 6 bases and J by 4 bases, 7 bases remained unmatched. Germline assignment: CDR1 MNHEY and CDR2 SVGAGI. This CDR3 region has 15 residues.

This clone was seen a few times. The chain recombines TRBV7-9 with TRBJ2-7; TRBD2 matches 7 bases. CDR1 SEHNR and CDR2 FQNEAQ come from the germline V gene (reference sequence). The CDR3 consists of 16 residues. V was pared by 5 bases and J by 0 bases, with 10 bases of the junction left unmatched. The CDR3 loop reads CASSPGGFLSSYEQYF. DNA for the CDR3: TGTGCCAGCAGCCCCGGGGGGTTTCTAAGCTCCTACGAGCAGTACTTC.

This chain uses TRBV28 with TRBJ1-2; D possibly corresponds to TRBD1 (6 bases). The CDR3 extends over 16 amino acids. Germline CDR1 reads MDHEN; CDR2 reads SYDVKM. V lost 4 bases, J lost 0 bases, and 15 bases lay in between. The CDR3 sequence: CASSSESGAANYGYTF. CDR3 coding DNA: TGTGCCAGCAGTTCAGAATCAGGGGCGGCTAACTATGGCTACACCTTC.